This TCR beta chain was obtained from a study of T cells in Graves' hyperthyroidism and ophthalmopathy. The study's findings and limits: The model foresaw ophthalmopathy a median roughly 6.6 months prior to onset. Ophthalmopathy and stable hyperthyroidism were told apart by a 13 V-J model.

The source material, RNA transcripts, was used to amplify TCR beta CDR3 regions. In the first-round RT-PCR of the TCR CDR3, the HTBI primer set was used. Using its own MiXCR run on the multiplex PCR reads, TCRdb lists one record per CDR3 protein. The sample shows some 690,000 distinct CDR3 sequences, 17% of them seen only once. The sample holds many counts of this clonotype. Its antigen remains unidentified. Patients showing uncontrolled infection, other autoimmune disease, pregnancy or lactation were ineligible. The clonotype comes from a man over 45 with Graves' hyperthyroidism. Sequenced sample: blood.

CDR3 in DNA: TGTGCCAGCAGCTTTCCGGCGGGAGGGAGGTATGAGCAGTTCTTC. This codes for CASSFPAGGRYEQFF. V is TRBV11-2 and J is TRBJ2-1; the match to TRBD2 covers 9 bases. V gave up 3 bases and J gave up 8 bases; unmatched junction bases: 8. CDR1 SGHAT and CDR2 FQNNGV come from the germline V gene. The CDR3 is made up of 15 amino acids.